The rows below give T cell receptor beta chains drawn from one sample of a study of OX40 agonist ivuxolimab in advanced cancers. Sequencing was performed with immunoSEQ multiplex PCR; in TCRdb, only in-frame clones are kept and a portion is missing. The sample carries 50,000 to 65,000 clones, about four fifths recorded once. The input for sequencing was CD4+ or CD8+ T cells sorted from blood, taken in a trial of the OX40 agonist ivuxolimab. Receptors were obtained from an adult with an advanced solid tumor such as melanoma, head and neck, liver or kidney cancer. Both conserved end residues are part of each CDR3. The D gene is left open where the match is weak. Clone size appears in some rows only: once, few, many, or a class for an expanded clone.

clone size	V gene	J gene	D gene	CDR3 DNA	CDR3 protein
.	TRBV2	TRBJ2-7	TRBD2	TGTGCCAGCAGCCTGGGACTAGCGGCCTCCTACGAGCAGTACTTC	CASSLGLAASYEQYF
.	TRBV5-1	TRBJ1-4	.	TGCACCAGCAGCTTGGGGGCGTCAACTAATGAAAAACTGTTTTTT	CTSSLGASTNEKLFF
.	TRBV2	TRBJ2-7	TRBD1	TGTGCCAGCAGTGAATACAGCGGGACAGGGGGCTACGAGCAGTACTTC	CASSEYSGTGGYEQYF
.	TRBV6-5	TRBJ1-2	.	TGTGCCAGCAGCGACGCCGCAGGGTACTATGGCTACACCTTC	CASSDAAGYYGYTF
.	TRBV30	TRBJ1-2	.	TGTGCCTGGAGTTTAGGGGTCGTTAACTATGGCTACACCTTC	CAWSLGVVNYGYTF
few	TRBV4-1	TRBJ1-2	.	TGCGCCAGCAGCCAAGATCGTTTAGCCTATGGCTACACCTTC	CASSQDRLAYGYTF
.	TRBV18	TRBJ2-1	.	TGTGCCAGCTCACCACAGATTGGCAATGAGCAGTTCTTC	CASSPQIGNEQFF
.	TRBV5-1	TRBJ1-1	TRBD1	TGCGCCAGCAGCGTGACAGGGCTGGGGAACACTGAAGCTTTCTTT	CASSVTGLGNTEAFF
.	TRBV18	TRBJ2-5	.	TGTGCCAGCTCCCCTAAGCACGAGACCCAGTACTTC	CASSPKHETQYF
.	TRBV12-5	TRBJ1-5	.	TGTGCTAGTGCCCCGGGGGTAATCGGCAATCAGCCCCAGCATTTT	CASAPGVIGNQPQHF
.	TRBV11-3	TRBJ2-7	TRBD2	TGTGCCAGCAGCTCGTGGTATCTAGCGGGTAACTCCTACGAGCAGTACTTC	CASSSWYLAGNSYEQYF
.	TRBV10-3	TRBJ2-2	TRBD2	TGTGCCATCAGTCCCGGGACTAGCGGGAGCCCCCACACCGGGGAGCTGTTTTTT	CAISPGTSGSPHTGELFF
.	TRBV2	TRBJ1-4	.	TGTGCCAGCTATGAGAGGGTATACGAAAAACTGTTTTTT	CASYERVYEKLFF
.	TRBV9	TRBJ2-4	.	TGTGCCAGCACCTGTTGGGGGGAAAACATTCAGTACTTC	CASTCWGENIQYF
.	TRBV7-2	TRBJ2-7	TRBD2	TGTGCCAGCAGCTTTAGCGGGCTAGAGCAGTACTTC	CASSFSGLEQYF
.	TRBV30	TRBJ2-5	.	TGTGCCTGGAGTAATCAGGTAGAGACCCAGTACTTC	CAWSNQVETQYF
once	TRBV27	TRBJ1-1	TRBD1	TGTGCCAGCAGCCAGGGACAGGGCAACTTGGAAGCTTTCTTT	CASSQGQGNLEAFF
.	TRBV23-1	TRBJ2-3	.	TGCGCCAGCAGTCAAGGGGGACTGTACGTCCAGAGCACAGATACGCAGTATTTT	CASSQGGLYVQSTDTQYF
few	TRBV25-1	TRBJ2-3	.	TGTGCCAGCAGTGAATATAGGGGGGACCCCACAGATACGCAGTATTTT	CASSEYRGDPTDTQYF
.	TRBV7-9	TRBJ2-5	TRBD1	TGTGCCAGCAGCCCAGGGACAGGCGAAGAGACCCAGTACTTC	CASSPGTGEETQYF
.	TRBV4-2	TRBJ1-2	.	TGTGCCAGCAGCCAAGAATCGGTGCGCGACTATGGCTACACCTTC	CASSQESVRDYGYTF
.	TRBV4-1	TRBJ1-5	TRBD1	TGCGCCAGCAGCCAGGATACCTACCGGGACAGAAGTTCAAGCAATCAGCCCCAGCATTTT	CASSQDTYRDRSSSNQPQHF
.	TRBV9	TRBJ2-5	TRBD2	TGTGCCAGCAGCGTAGATTGGGAGACTAGCGGGGAAGAGACCCAGTACTTC	CASSVDWETSGEETQYF
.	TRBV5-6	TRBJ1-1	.	TGTGCCAGCAGCTTGGGCGTCGGGGGCCCCGCGGAGTTT	CASSLGVGGPAEF
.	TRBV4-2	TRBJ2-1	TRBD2	TGTGCCAGCAGCGCCCTAGCGGGAGCAAACAATGAGCAGTTCTTC	CASSALAGANNEQFF
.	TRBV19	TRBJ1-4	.	TGTGCCAGTGTCGGTTTGGGGCGGGGGGAAAAACTGTTTTTT	CASVGLGRGEKLFF
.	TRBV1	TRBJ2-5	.	TGCACCAGCAGCAAAAACTCCGGGACTAGCGGGGAAGAAAAGTCCCAAGAGACCCAGTACTTC	CTSSKNSGTSGEEKSQETQYF
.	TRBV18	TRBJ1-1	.	TGTGCCAGCTCACCGTACCAAGGAAGTAACACTGAAGCTTTCTTT	CASSPYQGSNTEAFF
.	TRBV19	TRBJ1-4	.	TGTGCCAGTAGTATAACCGGGACACCGGTTAATGAAAAACTGTTTTTT	CASSITGTPVNEKLFF
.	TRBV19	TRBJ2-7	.	TGTGCCAGTAGTATGGGGCAGGAGAGAACCTACGAGCAGTACTTC	CASSMGQERTYEQYF
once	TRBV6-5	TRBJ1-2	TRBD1	TGTGCCAGCAGCGATTCACAGGGGGCCTTTTATGGCTACACCTTC	CASSDSQGAFYGYTF
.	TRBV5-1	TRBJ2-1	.	TGCGCCAGCAGCTTCGCAGGAGACAGTGAGCAGTTCTTC	CASSFAGDSEQFF